The rows below give T cell receptor beta chains drawn from one sample of a study of identical twins. One entry per CDR3 protein, called by TCRdb with MiXCR from the 5' RACE reads. The sample consists of under 300,000 distinct CDR3 sequences, roughly 13% of them appearing once. The data also belong to a second study, concerning yellow fever vaccine responses in identical twins.

The sample was memory (CD45RO+) T cells sorted from blood. These receptors came from a woman under 30 in good health. Both conserved end residues are part of each CDR3. Each record gives: V gene, J gene, CDR3 protein.

v_call: TRBV5-6
j_call: TRBJ2-7
cdr3_aa: CASSSQTGGMSYEQYF

v_call: TRBV5-5
j_call: TRBJ2-7
cdr3_aa: CASSLTSGGTYEQYF

v_call: TRBV5-1
j_call: TRBJ1-1
cdr3_aa: CASSLDGGGEAFF

v_call: TRBV5-1
j_call: TRBJ1-1
cdr3_aa: CASSWTGGTEAFF

v_call: TRBV20-1
j_call: TRBJ2-5
cdr3_aa: CSASPSGPQETQYF

v_call: TRBV29-1
j_call: TRBJ2-1
cdr3_aa: CSVGLAGVSYNEQFF

v_call: TRBV7-9
j_call: TRBJ2-1
cdr3_aa: CASSLAGGSANEQFF

v_call: TRBV7-2
j_call: TRBJ2-7
cdr3_aa: CASSPRAGWSEQYF

v_call: TRBV4-2
j_call: TRBJ2-7
cdr3_aa: CASSQDGTRAYEQYF

v_call: TRBV20-1
j_call: TRBJ1-5
cdr3_aa: CSARSQGAKQPQHF

v_call: TRBV11-2
j_call: TRBJ2-1
cdr3_aa: CASSLTLGTEQFF

v_call: TRBV29-1
j_call: TRBJ1-5
cdr3_aa: CSVVLQGVSNQPQHF

v_call: TRBV2
j_call: TRBJ2-3
cdr3_aa: CASSEEAGSSTDTQYF

v_call: TRBV5-1
j_call: TRBJ2-5
cdr3_aa: CASSVGDRDQETQYF

v_call: TRBV28
j_call: TRBJ1-1
cdr3_aa: CASSSRGTGNAEAFF

v_call: TRBV7-2
j_call: TRBJ2-4
cdr3_aa: CASSLASLAEKNIQYF

v_call: TRBV7-2
j_call: TRBJ2-2
cdr3_aa: CASWTGPPRELFF

v_call: TRBV5-1
j_call: TRBJ2-3
cdr3_aa: CASTTLPSISTDTQYF

v_call: TRBV7-2
j_call: TRBJ2-5
cdr3_aa: CASSLNPGETQYF

v_call: TRBV20-1
j_call: TRBJ2-7
cdr3_aa: CSAMQDGALRFVQYF

v_call: TRBV20-1
j_call: TRBJ2-5
cdr3_aa: CSARGPGQGWETQYF

v_call: TRBV4-3
j_call: TRBJ2-2
cdr3_aa: CASSQGGPNTGELFF

v_call: TRBV6-1
j_call: TRBJ2-2
cdr3_aa: CASSEESGRPGELFF

v_call: TRBV27
j_call: TRBJ2-7
cdr3_aa: CASSARSSYEQYF

v_call: TRBV20-1
j_call: TRBJ2-3
cdr3_aa: CSARGSGSTDTQYF

v_call: TRBV28
j_call: TRBJ2-4
cdr3_aa: CASTPGFVGKNIQYF

v_call: TRBV9
j_call: TRBJ2-3
cdr3_aa: CASSLTSGSDTQYF

v_call: TRBV7-2
j_call: TRBJ2-4
cdr3_aa: CASSFAGTGTKNIQYF

v_call: TRBV7-8
j_call: TRBJ2-7
cdr3_aa: CASSPRDGPSYEQYF

v_call: TRBV28
j_call: TRBJ1-4
cdr3_aa: CASSRQGTNEKLFF

v_call: TRBV12-3/TRBV12-4
j_call: TRBJ1-1
cdr3_aa: CASSFNELEAFF

v_call: TRBV7-2
j_call: TRBJ2-2
cdr3_aa: CASSLSGTSVSGELFF

v_call: TRBV12-3/TRBV12-4
j_call: TRBJ1-5
cdr3_aa: CASNKQVSNQPQHF

v_call: TRBV10-3
j_call: TRBJ2-2
cdr3_aa: CAISGTGSIGELFF

v_call: TRBV5-4
j_call: TRBJ2-7
cdr3_aa: CASSLGDRTHEQYF

v_call: TRBV12-3/TRBV12-4
j_call: TRBJ1-5
cdr3_aa: CASSQARNQPQHF

v_call: TRBV6-2/TRBV6-3
j_call: TRBJ2-1
cdr3_aa: CASSYSPPWGIYNEQFF

v_call: TRBV7-2
j_call: TRBJ2-3
cdr3_aa: CASSLKRGASSDTQYF

v_call: TRBV7-6
j_call: TRBJ2-1
cdr3_aa: CASSGLGFDNEQFF

v_call: TRBV12-3/TRBV12-4
j_call: TRBJ2-1
cdr3_aa: CASSLMALATYNEQFF